The 5 T cell receptor beta chains listed next were all sequenced from one sample in a study of T cell repertoires in cytomegalovirus infection. TCRdb re-called the reads through MiXCR, storing one row per CDR3 protein. The sample has around 530,000 distinct CDR3 sequences; 16% are singletons. The sample taken for sequencing was CD8+ T cells from PBMCs. The source of these receptors is a human donor in good health (CMV status not recorded). Some clones in this sample may be carry-over from other donors' samples.

This clonotype was found a few times. The rearrangement uses TRBV12-3 or TRBV12-4 and TRBJ2-5; D is possibly TRBD2 (6 bases). The CDR3 runs to 14 residues. Trimming removed 4 bases from V and 6 bases from J, with 15 bases in between. The CDR3 sequence is CASSSPWGEKTQYF. The CDR3 DNA is TGTGCCAGCAGTTCCCCTTGGGGGGAGAAGACCCAGTACTTC.

This clonotype appeared many times. The V call is TRBV7-9, the J call TRBJ2-1; the match to TRBD1 covers 8 bases. This CDR3 is 14 amino acids long. Per germline, CDR1 SEHNR and CDR2 FQNEAQ (reference sequence). V was pared by 1 base and J by 8 bases, with 4 bases of the junction left unmatched. CDR3 bases: TGTGCCAGCAGCTTAGTCGGACAGGGCTATGAGCAGTTCTTC. This codes for CASSLVGQGYEQFF. The full variable domain, its missing parts supplied by reference TRBV7-9 and TRBJ2-1, is DTGVSQNPRHKITKRGQNVTFRCDPISEHNRLYWYRQTLGQGPEFLTYFQNEAQLEKSRLLSDRFSAERPKGSFSTLEIQRTEQGDSAMYLCASSLVGQGYEQFFGPGTRLTVL.

This clonotype was counted only a few times. The CDR3 sequence: CASRDSDSPLHF. The CDR3 DNA reads as TGTGCCAGTAGGGACTCTGATTCACCCCTCCACTTT. The rearrangement joins TRBV19 to TRBJ1-6; D unresolved. Per the germline V gene, CDR1 is LNHDA and CDR2 is SQIVND (reference sequence). The germline V and J ends were trimmed by 6 bases and 8 bases, with 8 bases remaining between them. The CDR3 has 12 residues.

V is TRBV5-1 and J is TRBJ2-3, with D possibly being TRBD2 (7 bases). Germline CDR1 and CDR2: SGHRS and YFSETQ. Trimming shortened V by 4 bases and J by 1 base, and 19 bases separated the two germline ends. The CDR3 totals 17 residues. The CDR3 DNA is TGCGCCAGCAGCCCCCGGGGGGCGGCAGGGCGCACAGATACGCAGTATTTT. Protein sequence: CASSPRGAAGRTDTQYF.

The rearrangement links TRBV27 to TRBJ2-7; D could derive from TRBD1 or TRBD2 (5 bases each). V was shortened by 5 bases and J by 4 bases, with 21 bases between the two germline ends. CDR1 MNHEY and CDR2 SMNVEV come from the germline V gene (reference sequence). The CDR3 loop spans 16 amino acids. The CDR3 here is CASSPKPPGPLYEQYF. The CDR3 bases are TGTGCCAGCAGTCCGAAGCCCCCGGGACCCCTATACGAGCAGTACTTC.